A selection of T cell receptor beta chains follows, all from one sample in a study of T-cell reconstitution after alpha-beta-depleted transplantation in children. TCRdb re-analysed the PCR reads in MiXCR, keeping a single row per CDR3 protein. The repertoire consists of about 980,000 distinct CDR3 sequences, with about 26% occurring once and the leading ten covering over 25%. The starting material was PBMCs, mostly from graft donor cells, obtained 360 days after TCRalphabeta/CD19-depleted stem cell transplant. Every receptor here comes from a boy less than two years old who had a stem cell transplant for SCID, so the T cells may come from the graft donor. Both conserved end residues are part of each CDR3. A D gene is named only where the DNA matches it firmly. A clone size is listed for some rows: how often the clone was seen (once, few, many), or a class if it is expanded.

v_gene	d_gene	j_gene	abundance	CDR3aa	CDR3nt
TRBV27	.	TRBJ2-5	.	CASSGGYDFETQYF	TGTGCCAGCAGTGGCGGGTACGATTTCGAGACCCAGTACTTC
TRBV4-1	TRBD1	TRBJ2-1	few	CASSQVRQGDEQFF	TGCGCCAGCAGCCAAGTCAGACAGGGAGATGAGCAGTTCTTC
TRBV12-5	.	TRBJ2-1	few	CASGLETKLAARSYNEQFF	TGTGCTAGTGGTTTGGAAACGAAGCTTGCGGCCCGCTCCTACAATGAGCAGTTCTTC
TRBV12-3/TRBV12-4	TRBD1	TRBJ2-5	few	CASSLIGTGKETQYF	TGTGCCAGCAGTTTAATAGGGACAGGGAAAGAGACCCAGTACTTC
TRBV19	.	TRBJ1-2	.	CASSAPGRNYGYTF	TGTGCCAGTAGTGCACCGGGACGCAACTATGGCTACACCTTC
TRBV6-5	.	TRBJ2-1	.	CASSYVRGPYNEQFF	TGTGCCAGCAGTTACGTCCGGGGCCCCTACAATGAGCAGTTCTTC
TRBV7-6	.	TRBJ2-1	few	CASSWGAPYDNEQFF	TGTGCCAGCAGCTGGGGGGCTCCTTACGATAATGAGCAGTTCTTC
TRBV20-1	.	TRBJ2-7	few	CSARFTDSPYEQYF	TGCAGTGCTAGATTTACGGACTCCCCCTACGAGCAGTACTTC
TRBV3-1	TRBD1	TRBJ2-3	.	CASSPGQVISDTQYF	TGTGCCAGCAGCCCGGGACAGGTTATATCAGATACGCAGTATTTT
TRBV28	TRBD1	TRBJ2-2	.	CAARDRGANTGELFF	TGTGCCGCAAGAGACAGGGGAGCGAACACCGGGGAGCTGTTTTTT
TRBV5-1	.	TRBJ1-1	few	CASSAYWGTEAFF	TGCGCCAGCAGCGCTTACTGGGGAACTGAAGCTTTCTTT
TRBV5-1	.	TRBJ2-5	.	CASSLGSRTQETQYF	TGCGCCAGCAGCTTGGGCTCTCGCACGCAAGAGACCCAGTACTTC
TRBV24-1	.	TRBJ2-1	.	CATSDQGTPGYNEQFF	TGTGCCACCAGTGATCAAGGGACACCCGGTTACAATGAGCAGTTCTTC
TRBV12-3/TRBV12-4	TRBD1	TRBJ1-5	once	CASSLWDRLSNQPQHF	TGTGCCAGCAGTTTATGGGACAGGCTTAGCAATCAGCCCCAGCATTTT
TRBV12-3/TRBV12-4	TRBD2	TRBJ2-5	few	CASRPGGKETQYF	TGTGCCAGCAGGCCCGGGGGGAAGGAGACCCAGTACTTC
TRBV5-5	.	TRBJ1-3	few	CASSWGSRAGNTIYF	TGTGCCAGCAGCTGGGGATCACGGGCTGGAAACACCATATATTTT
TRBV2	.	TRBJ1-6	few	CASRVRKNSPLHF	TGTGCCAGCAGGGTGAGGAAGAATTCACCCCTCCACTTT
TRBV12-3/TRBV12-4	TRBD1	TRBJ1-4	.	CASSRQGTNEKLFF	TGTGCCAGCAGTCGACAGGGAACTAATGAAAAACTGTTTTTT